Below, 28 T cell receptor beta chains from the same sample are listed, as sequenced in a study of OX40 agonist ivuxolimab in advanced cancers. Here immunoSEQ multiplex PCR was the method, and the copy in TCRdb shows in-frame clones only, minus some. The table shows about 72,000 clones, with 75% to 90% occurring only once. The sample consisted of CD4+ or CD8+ T cells sorted from blood, taken in a trial of the OX40 agonist ivuxolimab. The source of these receptors is an adult with an advanced solid tumor such as melanoma, head and neck, liver or kidney cancer.

This chain links TRBV27 with TRBJ2-3, with 7 bases lining up with TRBD2. The V gene's germline CDR1 is MNHEY and CDR2 SMNVEV (reference sequence). The CDR3 is made up of 13 amino acids. J was trimmed by 9 bases and V by 3 bases; bases with no gene match: 6. For the CDR3, the DNA is TGTGCCAGCAGTTTGGCCGGGGGGTTAACGCAGTATTTT. It encodes CASSLAGGLTQYF.

J is TRBJ2-1 and V is TRBV10-3, with 9 positions matching TRBD2. The CDR3 is made up of 15 amino acids. V dropped 6 bases and J dropped 0; count of bases not matched to a gene: 3. The germline gives CDR1 ENHRY, CDR2 SYGVKD. The CDR3 nucleotides are TGTGCCATCAGAGATAGCGGGAGCTCCTACAATGAGCAGTTCTTC. It specifies CAIRDSGSSYNEQFF.

The V gene is TRBV5-1, the J gene TRBJ2-5, with 10 bases fitting TRBD2. After removal of 4 bases from V and 2 bases from J, the junction contained 5 bases not matched to a gene. Germline V gene lookup returns CDR1 SGHRS and CDR2 YFSETQ. The CDR3 spans 15 residues. The CDR3 nucleotides read TGCGCCAGCAGCACCCCACTAGCGGGGCAAGAGACCCAGTACTTC. Its protein is CASSTPLAGQETQYF.

V usage is TRBV7-3 and J usage is TRBJ2-5; possibly TRBD1 for D (6 bases). The CDR3 covers 14 residues. Germline V CDR1 and CDR2: SGHTA, FQGTGA. Trimming left V 5 bases short and J 1 base short, with 11 bases between. Here the CDR3 DNA reads TGTGCCAGCAGCGCGACAGGTCCCCAAGAGACCCAGTACTTC. Its protein is CASSATGPQETQYF.

The chain has TRBV4-1 and TRBJ2-7, with D maybe TRBD1 (5 bases). CDR1 and CDR2 (germline): MGHRA, YSYEKL. Trimming shortened V by 5 bases and J by 1 base, and 12 bases separated the two germline ends. The CDR3 totals 14 residues. The CDR3 sequence is CASSAQGGSYEQYF. The CDR3 DNA follows: TGCGCCAGCAGCGCGCAGGGTGGGTCCTACGAGCAGTACTTC.

This clone was seen only once. This sequence joins TRBV9 and TRBJ2-3, with D perhaps given as TRBD1 or TRBD2 (6 bases each). The CDR3 is 13 amino acids. Trimming pared 7 bases from V and 6 bases from J, leaving 15 bases between. In germline, CDR1 is SGDLS, CDR2 YYNGEE. CDR3 region: CASGGQGYDTQYF. The CDR3 bases are TGTGCCAGCGGGGGGCAGGGGTACGATACGCAGTATTTT.

J is TRBJ1-3 and V is TRBV7-9; 12 bases line up with TRBD1. V trimming: 5 bases; J trimming: 6 bases; junction bases outside the gene matches: 5. CDR3 length equals 15 residues. In germline, CDR1 is SEHNR, CDR2 FQNEAQ (reference sequence). The DNA for the CDR3 is TGTGCCAGCAGCGGGGGACAGGGGGCGGCAAACACCATATATTTT. Amino acid sequence: CASSGGQGAANTIYF.

This sequence joins TRBV6-5 and TRBJ2-7; 8 nucleotides match TRBD2. Losses at the gene ends were 6 bases for V and 3 bases for J; bases not matched to a gene: 10. The CDR3 has 15 amino acids. The germline V gene has CDR1 MNHEY and CDR2 SVGAGI. The CDR3 loop is CASSHERGGNYEQYF. The CDR3 nucleotides read TGTGCCAGCAGCCACGAACGGGGGGGCAACTACGAGCAGTACTTC.

CDR3 coding DNA: TGTGCCAGCAGCCCCGCGGGGCTCCGCAGCCAGGAGCAGTACTTC. Its protein product is CASSPAGLRSQEQYF. The V call is TRBV6-6, the J call TRBJ2-7; TRBD2 is a possible D gene (6 bases). V was cut by 6 bases and J by 7 bases, with 22 bases left in between. The germline gives CDR1 MNHNY, CDR2 SVGAGI (reference sequence). The CDR3 spans 15 residues.

This clone was seen a single time. The chain joins TRBV5-1 to TRBJ2-7; D is uncertain. The CDR3 has 14 amino acids. The germline CDR1 and CDR2 sequences are SGHRS and YFSETQ. Trimming took 0 bases from V and 1 from J, leaving 8 bases between them. CDR3 sequence: CASSLGVGSYEQYF. The CDR3 bases are TGCGCCAGCAGCTTGGGTGTTGGTTCCTACGAGCAGTACTTC.

The V call is TRBV6-1, the J call TRBJ1-1; D is unresolved. V was cut by 4 bases and J by 3 bases, with 12 bases left in between. CDR1 is MNHNS and CDR2 is SASEGT in the germline V gene. This CDR3 region has 14 residues. The CDR3 region is CASSGPREDTEAFF. The CDR3 nucleotides are TGTGCCAGCAGTGGTCCCCGGGAGGACACTGAAGCTTTCTTT.

The rearrangement joins TRBV6-1 to TRBJ1-1; D call uncertain. Per germline, CDR1 MNHNS and CDR2 SASEGT. V was pared by 6 bases and J by 0 bases, with 5 bases between. The CDR3 is made up of 12 amino acids. The CDR3 nucleotides are TGTGCCAGCAGGGTCCTGAACACTGAAGCTTTCTTT. It specifies CASRVLNTEAFF.

The chain recombines TRBV5-8 with TRBJ2-7, with TRBD2 matching over 10 bases. Germline trimming cut 0 bases from V and 0 bases from J; bases unmatched to any gene: 9. The CDR3 has 18 residues. Germline V gene lookup returns CDR1 SGHTS and CDR2 YDEGEE. The CDR3 loop reads CASSLALAGAGSSYEQYF. CDR3 DNA: TGTGCCAGCAGCTTGGCGCTAGCGGGAGCCGGAAGCTCCTACGAGCAGTACTTC.

V is TRBV5-1 and J is TRBJ2-5; no clear D. The V end lost 4 bases, the J end lost 0 bases, and 4 bases lay between the germline ends. CDR3 length: 12 amino acids. Germline V lookup: CDR1 SGHRS, CDR2 YFSETQ. The CDR3 DNA reads as TGCGCCAGCAGCCCAAACCAAGAGACCCAGTACTTC. It yields the protein CASSPNQETQYF.

This clone appeared a single time. This chain joins TRBV5-1 and TRBJ2-5; D possibly corresponds to TRBD1 (6 bases). In germline, CDR1 is SGHRS, CDR2 YFSETQ. The length of the CDR3 is 16 residues. Trimming removed 4 bases from V and 5 bases from J, with 21 bases in between. CDR3 loop: CASSVSTGTSFETQYF. The CDR3 nucleotides are TGCGCCAGCAGCGTTTCAACCGGGACAAGCTTTGAGACCCAGTACTTC. The entire variable domain, with the rest obtained from reference TRBV5-1 and TRBJ2-5, is as follows: KAGVTQTPRYLIKTRGQQVTLSCSPISGHRSVSWYQQTPGQGLQFLFEYFSETQRNKGNFPGRFSGRQFSNSRSEMNVSTLELGDSALYLCASSVSTGTSFETQYFGPGTRLLVL.

The chain combines TRBV7-8 with TRBJ2-7; unclear D gene. Germline V gene data show CDR1 as SGHVS and CDR2 as FQNEAQ. V gave up 3 bases and J gave up 2 bases, with 8 bases separating them. The CDR3 runs 13 residues. In DNA form, the CDR3 reads TGTGCCAGCAGCTTCTCTCAGACCTACGAGCAGTACTTC. Protein product: CASSFSQTYEQYF.

The chain recombines TRBV18 with TRBJ1-1; 8 bases are shared with TRBD1. The CDR3 contains 14 residues. The ends lost 5 bases at V and 1 base at J; junction bases unmatched: 3. Germline V lookup: CDR1 KGHSH, CDR2 LQKENI. CDR3 loop: CASSAGTGNTEAFF. The CDR3 DNA reads TGTGCCAGCTCAGCCGGGACAGGGAACACTGAAGCTTTCTTT. The variable domain in full, completed from reference TRBV18 and TRBJ1-1, reads NAGVMQNPRHLVRRRGQEARLRCSPMKGHSHVYWYRQLPEEGLKFMVYLQKENIIDESGMPKERFSAEFPKEGPSILRIQQVVRGDSAAYFCASSAGTGNTEAFFGQGTRLTVV.

The chain employs TRBV9 and TRBJ2-2; D gene ambiguous. From germline, CDR1 is SGDLS and CDR2 YYNGEE. V gave up 0 bases and J gave up 6 bases, with 6 bases separating them. The CDR3 spans 13 residues. DNA for the CDR3: TGTGCCAGCAGCGTAGTGTTTTCCGGGGAGCTGTTTTTT. Translated, it gives CASSVVFSGELFF.

This rearrangement joins TRBV5-1 to TRBJ1-1; D gene ambiguous. Germline assignment: CDR1 SGHRS and CDR2 YFSETQ. V was shortened by 4 bases and J by 1 base, with 11 bases between the two germline ends. This CDR3 contains 14 residues. CDR3 nucleotides: TGCGCCAGCAGCCCCGCCTTGGAGAACACTGAAGCTTTCTTT. Its translation is CASSPALENTEAFF.

The chain uses TRBV5-1 and TRBJ1-5, with D tentatively TRBD1 (6 bases). Germline CDR1 SGHRS, CDR2 YFSETQ. V was shortened by 4 bases and J by 4 bases, with 15 bases between the two germline ends. The CDR3 length is 15 residues. The CDR3 nucleotides read TGCGCCAGCAGCCCTGGGGGCCCTCCTAATCAGCCCCAGCATTTT. The encoded protein is CASSPGGPPNQPQHF.

CDR3 DNA sequence: TGTGCCTGGGGGAAGGGACCGACGGGGACCCAGTACTTC. Translation: CAWGKGPTGTQYF. The chain employs TRBV30 and TRBJ2-5; D tentatively fits TRBD1 or TRBD2 (5 bases each). Germline V gives CDR1 GTSNPN, CDR2 SVGIG (reference sequence). The CDR3 contains 13 residues. V was trimmed by 5 bases and J by 7 bases, leaving 17 bases between them.

This chain links TRBV19 with TRBJ1-2; D not resolved. CDR3 length equals 13 residues. Trimming shortened V by 5 bases and J by 3 bases, and 10 bases separated the two germline ends. CDR1 is LNHDA and CDR2 is SQIVND in the germline V gene (reference sequence). The CDR3 DNA reads as TGTGCCAGTAGTTCGGGTTCCTACTATGGCTACACCTTC. This codes for CASSSGSYYGYTF.

This chain connects TRBV6-5 to TRBJ1-5, with TRBD1 identical over 9 bases. V was clipped by 6 bases and J by 5 bases; unmatched bases: 5. CDR3 length: 14 amino acids. CDR1 MNHEY and CDR2 SVGAGI come from the germline V gene. This chain's CDR3 is CASRGQGSHQPQHF. Here the CDR3 DNA reads TGTGCCAGCAGGGGACAGGGCTCTCATCAGCCCCAGCATTTT.

The rearrangement uses TRBV5-6 and TRBJ2-2; the D is unclear. The germline V gene encodes CDR1 SGHDT and CDR2 YYEEEE. The CDR3 is 14 residues long. Trimming left V 2 bases short and J 2 bases short, with 7 bases between. CDR3 in amino acids: CASSFAVNTGELFF. The CDR3 bases are TGTGCCAGCAGCTTCGCGGTTAACACCGGGGAGCTGTTTTTT.

The chain combines TRBV5-1 with TRBJ1-5, with 7 bases aligning to TRBD1. Trimming took 7 bases from V and 5 from J; bases not matched to a gene: 9. Germline CDR1 reads SGHRS; CDR2 reads YFSETQ. The CDR3 contains 14 residues. The CDR3 DNA sequence: TGCGCCAGCCGGGAGGGGGCAGGGGATCAGCCCCAGCATTTT. This translates into CASREGAGDQPQHF.

This clone turned up a few times. The chain combines TRBV9 with TRBJ1-2; TRBD1 might be the D (6 bases). The germline gives CDR1 SGDLS, CDR2 YYNGEE. Trimming removed 0 bases at V and 4 bases at J, with 10 bases between. The CDR3 runs 14 residues. CDR3 amino acids: CASSVGGAVYGYTF. In DNA, the CDR3 is TGTGCCAGCAGCGTAGGGGGGGCTGTCTATGGCTACACCTTC.

The chain has TRBV10-1 and TRBJ2-1; 11 nucleotides match TRBD2. The CDR3 loop spans 15 amino acids. Germline lookup yields CDR1 WNHNN and CDR2 SYGVQD (reference sequence). Trimming at V came to 3 bases and at J to 10 bases, leaving 8 bases not matched to a gene. Here the CDR3 reads CASSDPTTSGVEQFF. CDR3 sequence (DNA): TGCGCCAGCAGTGATCCAACGACTAGCGGGGTCGAGCAGTTCTTC.

This clone was recorded once. The gene calls are TRBV6-1 and TRBJ2-1; TRBD2 aligns across 7 bases. CDR3 length: 16 residues. Germline CDR1 and CDR2: MNHNS and SASEGT. The V and J ends lost 4 bases and 3 bases, in that order; junction bases with no gene match: 9. The CDR3 loop is CASSGGSGGYYNEQFF. The CDR3, as DNA: TGTGCCAGCAGTGGGGGATCGGGGGGATACTACAATGAGCAGTTCTTC.